This T cell receptor (beta chain) was retrieved from a study of cytomegalovirus exposure and HLA in healthy donors. Study findings and constraints: HLA restriction was apparent for most CMV-associated TCR beta chains in a later analysis.

This clone was counted between two and nine times. Its antigen is currently unknown. PCR amplification relied on 60 Vbeta primers (plus 13 Jbeta primers). Source study methods: There were about 88 million unique TCR beta chains by a later count, and some 12 million of them were shared. TCRdb keeps only in-frame clones here, not all; method: immunoSEQ multiplex PCR. Clone size and the V and J calls come from that table; the DNA yielded D and trimming. The table has roughly 150,000 clones, approximately 80% seen once; the top ten hold 1.9%. The CDR3 has 16 residues. Germline V lookup: CDR1 SGHTA, CDR2 FQGNSA. V shed 0 bases, J shed 4 bases, and the junction held 5 bases outside the gene matches.

The rearrangement uses TRBV7-2 and TRBJ2-3, with TRBD2 matching 9 bases. The TCR was taken from a woman aged 18-29 years in good health and CMV-seronegative. Sequenced input: PBMCs. CDR3 sequence reads: CASSLASSGRSDTQYF. Here the CDR3 DNA reads TGTGCCAGCAGCTTAGCGTCCAGCGGGAGGTCAGATACGCAGTATTTT.